This TCR beta chain was captured by sequencing in a study of cytomegalovirus exposure and HLA in healthy donors. Points from the study as a whole: Later on, an analysis tied approximately 17,000 TCR beta sequences to HLA alleles at 0.05 false discovery rate.

The PCR contained 60 Vbeta and 13 Jbeta primers. Profiled with immunoSEQ multiplex PCR; TCRdb holds only in-frame clones, not every one. The data show fewer than 100,000 clones, around 73% seen once. In this sample, this clone turned up a few times. The antigen is unknown. Relative to the germline gene, one junction end is altered; a read error may explain this. The CDR3 length is 14 residues. From germline, CDR1 is SGHNT and CDR2 YYREEE (reference sequence). This sequence joins TRBV5-4 and TRBJ1-1; possibly TRBD1 for D (6 bases). The sequence came from a woman aged 35 to 49 in good health and CMV-seropositive. Input material: PBMCs. The CDR3 region is CASNLGGGWTEAFF. The CDR3, as DNA: TGTGCCAGCAACTTGGGGGGCGGTTGGACTGAAGCTTTCTTT.